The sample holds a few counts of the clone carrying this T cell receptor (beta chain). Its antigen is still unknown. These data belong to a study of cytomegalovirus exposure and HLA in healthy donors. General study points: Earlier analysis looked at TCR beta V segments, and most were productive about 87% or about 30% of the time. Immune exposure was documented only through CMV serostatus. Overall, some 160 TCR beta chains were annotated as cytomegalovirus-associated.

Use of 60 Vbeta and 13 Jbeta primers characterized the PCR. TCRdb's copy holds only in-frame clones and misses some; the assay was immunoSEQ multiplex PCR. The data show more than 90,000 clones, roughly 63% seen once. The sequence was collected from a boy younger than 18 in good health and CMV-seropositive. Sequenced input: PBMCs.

In DNA, the CDR3 is TGTGCCAGTACCGCGAGGGGGGGGACCCAGTACTTC. As protein: CASTARGGTQYF. This chain joins TRBV19 and TRBJ2-5; D perhaps matches TRBD2 (7 bases). The V end was cut by 7 bases, the J end by 7 bases, with 13 bases between. The CDR3 extends over 12 amino acids. The germline CDR1 and CDR2 sequences are LNHDA and SQIVND (reference sequence).